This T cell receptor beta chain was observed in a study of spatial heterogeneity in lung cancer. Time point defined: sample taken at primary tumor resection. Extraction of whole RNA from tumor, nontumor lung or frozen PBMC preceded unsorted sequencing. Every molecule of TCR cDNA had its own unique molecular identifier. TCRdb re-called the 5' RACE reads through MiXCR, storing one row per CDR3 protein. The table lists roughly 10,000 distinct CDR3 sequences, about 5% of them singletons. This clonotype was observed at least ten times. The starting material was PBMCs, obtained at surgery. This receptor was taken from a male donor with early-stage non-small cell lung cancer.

CDR3 amino acids: CASSLLHRQETQYF. CDR3 in DNA: TGCGCCAGCAGCTTACTTCACAGACAAGAGACCCAGTACTTC. The chain combines TRBV5-1 with TRBJ2-5; D remains unclear. Trimming pared 2 bases from V and 2 bases from J, leaving 10 bases between. CDR3 length equals 14 residues. The germline V gene has CDR1 SGHRS and CDR2 YFSETQ.